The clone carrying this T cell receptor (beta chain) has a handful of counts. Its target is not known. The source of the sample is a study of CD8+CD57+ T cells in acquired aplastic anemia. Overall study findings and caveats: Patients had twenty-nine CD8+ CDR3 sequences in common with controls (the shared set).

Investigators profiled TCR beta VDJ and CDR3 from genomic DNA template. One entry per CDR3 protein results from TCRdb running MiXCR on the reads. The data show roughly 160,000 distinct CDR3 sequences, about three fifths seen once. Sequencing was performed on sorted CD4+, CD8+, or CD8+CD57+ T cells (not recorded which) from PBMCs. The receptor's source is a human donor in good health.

CDR3 in DNA: TGTGCCACCAGCAGACAGGGTTCGCTCTACAATGAGCAGTTCTTC. This encodes CATSRQGSLYNEQFF. This chain links TRBV15 with TRBJ2-1; possible D gene TRBD1, 5 bases. Trimming took off 2 bases at V and 3 bases at J, with 11 bases between the two ends. Germline CDR1 LNHNV, CDR2 YYDKDF (reference sequence). This CDR3 is 15 amino acids long. Combining the CDR3 with reference TRBV15 and TRBJ2-1 gives the whole variable domain DAMVIQNPRYQVTQFGKPVTLSCSQTLNHNVMYWYQQKSSQAPKLLFHYYDKDFNNEADTPDNFQSRRPNTSFCFLDIRSPGLGDTAMYLCATSRQGSLYNEQFFGPGTRLTVL.